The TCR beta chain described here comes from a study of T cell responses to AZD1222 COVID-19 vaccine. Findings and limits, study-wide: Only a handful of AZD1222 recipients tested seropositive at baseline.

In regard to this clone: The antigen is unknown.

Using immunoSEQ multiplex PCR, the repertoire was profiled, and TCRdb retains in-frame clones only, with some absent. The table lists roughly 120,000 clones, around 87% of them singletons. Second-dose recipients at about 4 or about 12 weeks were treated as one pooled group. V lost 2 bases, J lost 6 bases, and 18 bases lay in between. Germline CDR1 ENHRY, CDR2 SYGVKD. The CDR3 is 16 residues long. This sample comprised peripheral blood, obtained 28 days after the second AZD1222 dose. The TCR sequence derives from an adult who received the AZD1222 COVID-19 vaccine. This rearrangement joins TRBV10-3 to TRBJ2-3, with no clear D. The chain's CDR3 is CAISEPPTAARDTQYF. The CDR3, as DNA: TGTGCCATCAGTGAGCCCCCAACGGCGGCAAGGGATACGCAGTATTTT.